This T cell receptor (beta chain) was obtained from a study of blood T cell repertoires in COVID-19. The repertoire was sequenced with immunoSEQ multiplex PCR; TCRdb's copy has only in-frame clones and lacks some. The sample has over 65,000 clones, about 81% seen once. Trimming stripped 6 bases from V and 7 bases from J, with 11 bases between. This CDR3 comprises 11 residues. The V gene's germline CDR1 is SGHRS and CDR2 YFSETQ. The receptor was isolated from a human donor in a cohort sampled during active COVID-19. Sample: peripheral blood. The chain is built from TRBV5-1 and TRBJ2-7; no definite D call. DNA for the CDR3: TGCGCCAGCAAGGTTGCGGATGAGCAGTACTTC. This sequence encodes CASKVADEQYF.